The clone carrying this TCR beta chain was seen many times. Its antigen is not identified. CDR1 and CDR2 (germline): DFQATT, SNEGSKA (reference sequence). The V gene end was trimmed by 6 bases and the J gene end by 3 bases; junction bases not matched to a gene: 7. This CDR3 region has 15 residues. Diagnosing involved the use of clinical symptoms, serum thyroxine and TRAb, thyroid ultrasound and orbital computed tomography. This entry comes from a study of T cells in Graves' hyperthyroidism and ophthalmopathy. Amplification yielded TCR beta CDR3 regions, with RNA transcripts as the source. First-round RT-PCR of the TCR CDR3 relied on the HTBI primer set. Each CDR3 protein gets one entry after TCRdb re-called the multiplex PCR reads with MiXCR. The sample has more than 500,000 distinct CDR3 sequences; roughly 46% are singletons. Study results and limitations: Model predictions of ophthalmopathy came a median around 6.5 months before onset. Researchers report that a 13 V-J model separated ophthalmopathy from stable hyperthyroidism. Most clonotypes that expanded in the thyroid above 0.001 also showed up in blood.

The clonotype comes from an adult woman with Graves' disease, either hyperthyroidism or ophthalmopathy (not recorded which). Sequencing was performed on peripheral blood or thyroid tissue (not recorded which). The chain combines TRBV20-1 with TRBJ2-2, with TRBD2 matching over 10 bases. The chain's CDR3 is CSAPRAGGYTGELFF. The CDR3, as DNA: TGCAGTGCCCCAAGAGCGGGAGGGTACACCGGGGAGCTGTTTTTT.